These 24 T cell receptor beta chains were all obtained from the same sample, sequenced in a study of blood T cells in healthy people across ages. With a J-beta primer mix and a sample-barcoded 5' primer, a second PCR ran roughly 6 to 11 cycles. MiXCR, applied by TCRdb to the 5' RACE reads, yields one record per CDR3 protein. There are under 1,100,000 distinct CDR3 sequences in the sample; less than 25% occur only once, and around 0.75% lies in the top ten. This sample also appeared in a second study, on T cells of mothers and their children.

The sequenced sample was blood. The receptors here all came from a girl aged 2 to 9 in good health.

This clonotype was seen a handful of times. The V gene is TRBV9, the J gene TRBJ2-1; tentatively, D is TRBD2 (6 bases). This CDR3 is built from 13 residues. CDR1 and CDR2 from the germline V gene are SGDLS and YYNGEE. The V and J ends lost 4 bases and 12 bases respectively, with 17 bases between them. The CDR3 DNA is TGTGCCAGCAGCTCCAAGACTAGTTCTAGGCAGTTCTTC. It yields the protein CASSSKTSSRQFF.

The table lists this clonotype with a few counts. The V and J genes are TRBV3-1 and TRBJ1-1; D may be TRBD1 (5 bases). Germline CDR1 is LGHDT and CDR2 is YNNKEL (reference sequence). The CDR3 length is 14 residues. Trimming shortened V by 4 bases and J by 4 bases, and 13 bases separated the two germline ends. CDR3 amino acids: CASSPRGSSTEAFF. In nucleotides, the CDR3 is TGTGCCAGCAGCCCTCGGGGCAGCAGCACTGAAGCTTTCTTT. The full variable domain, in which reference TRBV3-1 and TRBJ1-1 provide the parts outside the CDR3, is DTAVSQTPKYLVTQMGNDKSIKCEQNLGHDTMYWYKQDSKKFLKIMFSYNNKELIINETVPNRFSPKSPDKAHLNLHINSLELGDSAVYFCASSPRGSSTEAFFGQGTRLTVV.

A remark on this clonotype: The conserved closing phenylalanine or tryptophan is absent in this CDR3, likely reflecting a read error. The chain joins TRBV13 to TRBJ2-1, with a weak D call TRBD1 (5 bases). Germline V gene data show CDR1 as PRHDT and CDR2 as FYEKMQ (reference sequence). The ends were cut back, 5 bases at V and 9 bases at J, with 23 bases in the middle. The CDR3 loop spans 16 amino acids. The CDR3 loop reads CASSLRVRQGRSEQFS. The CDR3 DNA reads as TGTGCCAGCAGCCTAAGAGTCAGGCAGGGAAGGAGTGAGCAGTTCTCC.

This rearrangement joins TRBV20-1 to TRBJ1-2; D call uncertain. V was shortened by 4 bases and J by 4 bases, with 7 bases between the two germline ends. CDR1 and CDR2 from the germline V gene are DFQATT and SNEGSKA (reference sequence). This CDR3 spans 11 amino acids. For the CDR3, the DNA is TGCAGTGCTAAGACACTCTATGGCTACACCTTC. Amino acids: CSAKTLYGYTF.

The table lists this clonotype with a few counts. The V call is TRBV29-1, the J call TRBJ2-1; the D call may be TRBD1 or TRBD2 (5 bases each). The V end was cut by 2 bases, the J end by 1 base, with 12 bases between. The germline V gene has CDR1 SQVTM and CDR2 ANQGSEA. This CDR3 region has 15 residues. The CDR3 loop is CSVEMGRISYNEQFF. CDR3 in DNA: TGCAGCGTTGAAATGGGACGGATTTCCTACAATGAGCAGTTCTTC.

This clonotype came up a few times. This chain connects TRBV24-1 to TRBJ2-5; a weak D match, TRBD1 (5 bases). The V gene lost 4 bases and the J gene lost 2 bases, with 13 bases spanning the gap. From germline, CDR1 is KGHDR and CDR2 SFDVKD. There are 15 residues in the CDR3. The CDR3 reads CATSELGGQQETQYF. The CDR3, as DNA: TGTGCCACCAGTGAATTGGGCGGACAACAAGAGACCCAGTACTTC.

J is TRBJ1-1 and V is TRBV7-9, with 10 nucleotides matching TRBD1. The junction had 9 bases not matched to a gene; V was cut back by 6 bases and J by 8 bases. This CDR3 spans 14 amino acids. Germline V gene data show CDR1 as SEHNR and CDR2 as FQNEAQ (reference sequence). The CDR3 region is CASRTGTGEVEAFF. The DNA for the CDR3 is TGTGCCAGCAGAACCGGGACAGGGGAGGTGGAAGCTTTCTTT. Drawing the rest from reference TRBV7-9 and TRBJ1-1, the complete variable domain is DTGVSQNPRHKITKRGQNVTFRCDPISEHNRLYWYRQTLGQGPEFLTYFQNEAQLEKSRLLSDRFSAERPKGSFSTLEIQRTEQGDSAMYLCASRTGTGEVEAFFGQGTRLTVV.

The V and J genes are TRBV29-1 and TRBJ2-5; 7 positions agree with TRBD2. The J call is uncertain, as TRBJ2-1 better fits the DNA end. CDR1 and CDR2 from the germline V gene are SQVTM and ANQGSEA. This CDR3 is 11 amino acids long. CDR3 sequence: CSVEAGDEQFF. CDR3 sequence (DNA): TGCAGCGTCGAGGCGGGGGATGAGCAGTTCTTC.

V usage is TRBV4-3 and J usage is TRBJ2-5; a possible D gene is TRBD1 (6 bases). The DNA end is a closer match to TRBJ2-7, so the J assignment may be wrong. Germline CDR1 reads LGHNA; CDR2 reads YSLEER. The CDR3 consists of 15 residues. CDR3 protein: CASSQDRDKAYEQYF. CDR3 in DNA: TGCGCCAGCAGCCAAGATAGGGACAAGGCCTACGAGCAGTACTTC.

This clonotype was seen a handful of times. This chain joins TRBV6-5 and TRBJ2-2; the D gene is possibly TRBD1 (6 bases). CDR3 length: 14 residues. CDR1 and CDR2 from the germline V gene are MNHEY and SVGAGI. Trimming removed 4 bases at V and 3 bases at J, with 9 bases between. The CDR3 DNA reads TGTGCCAGCAGTTTTGGACAGCACACCGGGGAGCTGTTTTTT. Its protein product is CASSFGQHTGELFF.

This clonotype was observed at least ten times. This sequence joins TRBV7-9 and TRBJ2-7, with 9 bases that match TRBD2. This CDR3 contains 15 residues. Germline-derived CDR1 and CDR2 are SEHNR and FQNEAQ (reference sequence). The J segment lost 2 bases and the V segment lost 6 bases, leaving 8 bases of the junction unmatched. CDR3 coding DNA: TGTGCCAGCAGTCCCGGACTAGCGAGAACCTACGAGCAGTACTTC. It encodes CASSPGLARTYEQYF.

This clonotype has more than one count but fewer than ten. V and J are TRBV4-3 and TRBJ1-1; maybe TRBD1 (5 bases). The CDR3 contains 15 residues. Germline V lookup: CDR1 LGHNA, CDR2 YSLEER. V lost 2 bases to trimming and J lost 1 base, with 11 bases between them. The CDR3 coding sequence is TGCGCCAGCAGCCAACTGGTCACAGGGAACACTGAAGCTTTCTTT. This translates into CASSQLVTGNTEAFF.

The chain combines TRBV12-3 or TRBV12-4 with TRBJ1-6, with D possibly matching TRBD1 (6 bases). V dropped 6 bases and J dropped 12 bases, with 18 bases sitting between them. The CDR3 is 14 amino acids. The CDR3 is CASSPGGLPGPLHF. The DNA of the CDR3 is TGTGCCAGCAGCCCGGGGGGCTTGCCAGGACCCCTCCACTTT.

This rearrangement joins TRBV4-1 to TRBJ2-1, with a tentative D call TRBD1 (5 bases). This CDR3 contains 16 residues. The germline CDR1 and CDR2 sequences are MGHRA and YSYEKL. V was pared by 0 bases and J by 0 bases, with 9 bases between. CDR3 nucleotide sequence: TGCGCCAGCAGCCAAGAAGACAGTAGCTCCTACAATGAGCAGTTCTTC. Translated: CASSQEDSSSYNEQFF.

CDR3 protein: CSAGGVLYNEQFF. The DNA of the CDR3 is TGCAGCGCTGGGGGGGTTCTGTACAATGAGCAGTTCTTC. V is TRBV29-1 and J is TRBJ2-1, with 7 positions matching TRBD2. Trimming cost V 7 bases and J 4 bases; bases outside gene matches: 7. The CDR3 consists of 13 residues. From germline, CDR1 is SQVTM and CDR2 ANQGSEA.

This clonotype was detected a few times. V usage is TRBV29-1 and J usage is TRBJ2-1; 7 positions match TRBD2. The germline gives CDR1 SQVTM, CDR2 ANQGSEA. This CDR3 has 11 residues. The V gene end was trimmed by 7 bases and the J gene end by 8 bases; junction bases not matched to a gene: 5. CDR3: CSGGLGYEQFF. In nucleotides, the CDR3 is TGCAGCGGCGGACTAGGCTATGAGCAGTTCTTC.

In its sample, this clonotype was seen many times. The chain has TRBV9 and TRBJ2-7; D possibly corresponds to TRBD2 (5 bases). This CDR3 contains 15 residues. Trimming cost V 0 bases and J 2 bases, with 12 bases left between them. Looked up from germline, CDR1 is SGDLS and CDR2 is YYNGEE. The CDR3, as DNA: TGTGCCAGCAGCGTAGGTGGTCTAGCTCCCTACGAGCAGTACTTC. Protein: CASSVGGLAPYEQYF. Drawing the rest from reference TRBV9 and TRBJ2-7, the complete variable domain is DSGVTQTPKHLITATGQRVTLRCSPRSGDLSVYWYQQSLDQGLQFLIQYYNGEERAKGNILERFSAQQFPDLHSELNLSSLELGDSALYFCASSVGGLAPYEQYFGPGTRLTVT.

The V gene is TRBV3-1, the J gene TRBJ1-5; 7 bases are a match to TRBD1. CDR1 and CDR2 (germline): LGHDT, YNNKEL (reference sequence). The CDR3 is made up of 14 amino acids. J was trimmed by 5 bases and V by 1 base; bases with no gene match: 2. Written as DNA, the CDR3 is TGTGCCAGCAGCCAAGGACAGGGTTATCAGCCCCAGCATTTT. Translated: CASSQGQGYQPQHF.

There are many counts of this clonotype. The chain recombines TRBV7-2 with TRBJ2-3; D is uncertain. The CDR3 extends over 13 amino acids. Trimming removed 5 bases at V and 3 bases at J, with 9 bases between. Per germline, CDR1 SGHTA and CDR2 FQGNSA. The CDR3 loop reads CASSLFGTDTQYF. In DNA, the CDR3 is TGTGCCAGCAGCCTCTTTGGTACAGATACGCAGTATTTT.

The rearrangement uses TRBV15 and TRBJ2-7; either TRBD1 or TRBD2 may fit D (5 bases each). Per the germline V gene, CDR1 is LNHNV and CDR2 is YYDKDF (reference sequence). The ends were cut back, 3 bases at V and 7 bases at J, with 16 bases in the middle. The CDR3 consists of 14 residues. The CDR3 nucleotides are TGTGCCACCAGCAGGACGAGGGGATATGGGGAGCAGTACTTC. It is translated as CATSRTRGYGEQYF.

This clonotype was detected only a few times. The CDR3 region has the DNA TGCAGTGCTAGAGATCAGGGGGCGGGAGAGACCCAGTACTTC. Its protein is CSARDQGAGETQYF. V and J are TRBV20-1 and TRBJ2-5; 8 bases are a match to TRBD1. The CDR3 consists of 14 residues. Trimming removed 0 bases from V and 4 bases from J; junction bases left unmatched: 4. CDR1 is DFQATT and CDR2 is SNEGSKA in the germline V gene (reference sequence).

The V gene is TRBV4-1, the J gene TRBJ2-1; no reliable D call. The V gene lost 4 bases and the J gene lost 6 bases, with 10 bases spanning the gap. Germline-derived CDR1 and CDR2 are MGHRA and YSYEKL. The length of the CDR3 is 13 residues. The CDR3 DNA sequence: TGCGCCAGCAGCCCGATACTTGTCAATGAGCAGTTCTTC. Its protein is CASSPILVNEQFF.

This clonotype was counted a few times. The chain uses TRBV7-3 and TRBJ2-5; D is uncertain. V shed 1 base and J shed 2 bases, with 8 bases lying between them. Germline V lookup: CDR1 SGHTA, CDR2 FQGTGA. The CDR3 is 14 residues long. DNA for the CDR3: TGTGCCAGCAGCTTAAAGGGCAGTCAAGAGACCCAGTACTTC. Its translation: CASSLKGSQETQYF.

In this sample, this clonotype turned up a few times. CDR3 region: CASSLAFFSGGPYNEQFF. The CDR3 nucleotides are TGTGCCAGCAGCTTAGCTTTTTTCTCGGGAGGGCCATACAATGAGCAGTTCTTC. The chain is built from TRBV7-6 and TRBJ2-1; 8 bases align to TRBD2. The CDR3 spans 18 residues. V lost 0 bases to trimming and J lost 4 bases; unmatched junction nucleotides: 11. The V gene's germline CDR1 is SGHVS and CDR2 FNYEAQ.